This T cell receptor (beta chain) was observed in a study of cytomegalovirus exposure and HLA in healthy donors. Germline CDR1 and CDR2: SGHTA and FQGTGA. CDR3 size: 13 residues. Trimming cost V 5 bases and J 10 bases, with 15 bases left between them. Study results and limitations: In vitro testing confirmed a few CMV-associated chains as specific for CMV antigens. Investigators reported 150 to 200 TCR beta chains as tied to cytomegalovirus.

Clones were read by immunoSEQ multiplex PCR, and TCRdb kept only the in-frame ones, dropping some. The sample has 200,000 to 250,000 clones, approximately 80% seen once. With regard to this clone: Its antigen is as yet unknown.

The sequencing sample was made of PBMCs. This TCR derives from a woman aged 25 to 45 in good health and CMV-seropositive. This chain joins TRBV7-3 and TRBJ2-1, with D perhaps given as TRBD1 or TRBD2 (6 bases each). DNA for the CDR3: TGTGCCAGCAGCGTTAACCGGGGGCAGGAGCAGTTCTTC. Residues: CASSVNRGQEQFF.